The 24 T cell receptor beta chains in this list originate from one sample, sequenced in a study of patients and donors after allogeneic stem cell transplantation. TCRdb recomputed calls from the RT-PCR reads with MiXCR, one row per CDR3 protein. The table lists approximately 200,000 distinct CDR3 sequences, approximately 14% of them singletons, with around a tenth in the top ten. Sequencing was done on a sample of blood, either unsorted or a sorted T cell fraction (not recorded which). The origin of the receptors is a human donor who was either an allogeneic HSCT recipient or a stem cell or donor lymphocyte infusion donor (not recorded which). It is not recorded whose cells these are; they may come from a transplant donor.

This clonotype was observed a handful of times. The V gene is TRBV20-1, the J gene TRBJ2-7, with 10 positions matching TRBD2. The CDR3 is 16 residues long. Germline CDR1 and CDR2: DFQATT and SNEGSKA (reference sequence). V lost 3 bases, J lost 3 bases, and 11 bases stayed unmatched. The CDR3 loop reads CSARPLAGGFVYEQYF. The CDR3 nucleotides read TGCAGTGCTAGGCCGTTAGCGGGAGGTTTCGTCTACGAGCAGTACTTC.

The chain couples TRBV24-1 to TRBJ2-2; D is perhaps TRBD1 (7 bases). Trimming cost V 5 bases and J 2 bases, with 11 bases left between them. The germline gives CDR1 KGHDR, CDR2 SFDVKD. The CDR3 extends over 15 amino acids. DNA for the CDR3: TGTGCCACCAGTGTCGGAGGGGGCAACACCGGGGAGCTGTTTTTT. It translates to CATSVGGGNTGELFF.

This sequence joins TRBV7-3 and TRBJ2-3; the D gene could be TRBD1 or TRBD2 (5 bases each). The V and J ends lost 5 bases and 2 bases respectively, with 14 bases between them. The CDR3 covers 15 residues. Germline V gene data show CDR1 as SGHTA and CDR2 as FQGTGA. The CDR3 bases are TGTGCCAGCAGCCCAAGAGTGGGGGACACAGATACGCAGTATTTT. It specifies CASSPRVGDTDTQYF.

In its sample, this clonotype was seen many times. The V gene is TRBV12-3 or TRBV12-4, the J gene TRBJ2-1; 14 nucleotides agree with TRBD2. Unmatched junction bases numbered 2, after V lost 5 bases and J lost 2 bases. The CDR3 is 16 residues long. In DNA form, the CDR3 reads TGTGCCAGCAGTCTGACTAGCGGGGGGGCCTACAATGAGCAGTTCTTC. This codes for CASSLTSGGAYNEQFF.

The chain has TRBV24-1 and TRBJ2-1, with TRBD2 matching over 10 bases. Germline assignment: CDR1 KGHDR and CDR2 SFDVKD. This CDR3 has 12 amino acids. J was trimmed by 10 bases and V by 9 bases; bases with no gene match: 5. The DNA of the CDR3 is TGTGCCACCGGCGGGACTAGCGCCGAGCAGTTCTTC. Its protein is CATGGTSAEQFF.

This clonotype was seen many times. The rearrangement uses TRBV11-1 and TRBJ1-6; D remains ambiguous. V was pared by 4 bases and J by 6 bases, with 10 bases between. The CDR3 is made up of 14 amino acids. Germline CDR1 is SGHAT and CDR2 is FQDESV (reference sequence). CDR3 in amino acids: CASSYGEVNSPLHF. CDR3 nucleotides: TGTGCCAGCAGCTACGGCGAAGTTAATTCACCCCTCCACTTT.

This clonotype has a single count. The CDR3 here is CATGTSGGASETQYF. The CDR3 coding sequence is TGTGCCACCGGGACTAGCGGGGGGGCCTCCGAGACCCAGTACTTC. The rearrangement uses TRBV24-1 and TRBJ2-5, with 16 bases that match TRBD2. CDR1 and CDR2 from the germline V gene are KGHDR and SFDVKD. The V and J ends lost 9 bases and 5 bases, in that order; junction bases with no gene match: 5. This CDR3 region has 15 residues.

In the case of this clonotype: A much larger clone differs by one base, so this may be a read error. V usage is TRBV5-1 and J usage is TRBJ1-1; no clear D gene. There are 14 residues in the CDR3. CDR1 SGHRS and CDR2 YFSETQ come from the germline V gene. V lost 2 bases to trimming and J lost 2 bases, with 10 bases between them. The CDR3 DNA reads TGCGCCAGCAGCTTAGAGAGTCCTAACACTGAAGCTTTCTTT. Protein: CASSLESPNTEAFF.

This clonotype was counted only a few times. The chain carries TRBV29-1 and TRBJ1-1; D is unresolved. V lost 2 bases and J 7 bases, leaving 8 bases between the germline ends. The CDR3 covers 11 residues. CDR1 and CDR2 (germline): SQVTM, ANQGSEA. The DNA for the CDR3 is TGCAGCGTTGAACCGGCAAGTGAAGCTTTCTTT. Its translation: CSVEPASEAFF. Full variable domain (missing parts from reference TRBV29-1 and TRBJ1-1): SAVISQKPSRDICQRGTSLTIQCQVDSQVTMMFWYRQQPGQSLTLIATANQGSEATYESGFVIDKFPISRPNLTFSTLTVSNMSPEDSSIYLCSVEPASEAFFGQGTRLTVV.

This clonotype was picked up a small number of times. V is TRBV3-1 and J is TRBJ1-2; D not resolved. The V gene lost 1 base and the J gene lost 8 bases, with 8 bases spanning the gap. This CDR3 contains 12 residues. Germline-derived CDR1 and CDR2 are LGHDT and YNNKEL (reference sequence). The CDR3 loop reads CASSQGQAGYTF. CDR3 sequence (DNA): TGTGCCAGCAGCCAAGGGCAGGCGGGCTACACCTTC.

This clonotype was found many times. The CDR3 sequence is CATSREGVADTQYF. For the CDR3, the DNA is TGTGCCACCAGTCGAGAAGGGGTGGCAGATACGCAGTATTTT. The gene calls are TRBV24-1 and TRBJ2-3; D may be TRBD1 (5 bases). The ends were cut back, 6 bases at V and 4 bases at J, with 13 bases in the middle. Germline CDR1 KGHDR, CDR2 SFDVKD. The CDR3 sequence is 14 residues long.

The chain combines TRBV27 with TRBJ2-1; D might be TRBD1 (5 bases). This CDR3 contains 15 residues. Germline V gene sequence: CDR1 MNHEY, CDR2 SMNVEV (reference sequence). The V gene lost 5 bases and the J gene lost 3 bases, with 14 bases spanning the gap. The CDR3 region has the DNA TGTGCCAGCAGTATCGACAGTATAGTCTACAATGAGCAGTTCTTC. This codes for CASSIDSIVYNEQFF.

In DNA, the CDR3 is TGCAGTGCCCCGGGGACAGGCCGTGGCTACACCTTC. This gives the protein CSAPGTGRGYTF. The chain couples TRBV20-1 to TRBJ1-2; 8 nucleotides agree with TRBD1. Trimming removed 6 bases from V and 7 bases from J; junction bases left unmatched: 7. The CDR3 is made up of 12 amino acids. Looked up from germline, CDR1 is DFQATT and CDR2 is SNEGSKA (reference sequence).

In its sample, this clonotype was seen many times. The chain carries TRBV6-2 or TRBV6-3 and TRBJ2-7, with TRBD2 matching over 10 bases. Germline V gene data show CDR1 as MNHEY and CDR2 as SVGEGT. The CDR3 has 17 amino acids. V was clipped by 9 bases and J by 6 bases; unmatched bases: 20. Written as DNA, the CDR3 is TGTGCCAGAAAAAGCCTCGATAGCGGGGGGCCGCCGTGCGAGCAGTACTTC. It yields the protein CARKSLDSGGPPCEQYF.

This clonotype was recorded at least ten times. The V call is TRBV29-1, the J call TRBJ2-5; TRBD2 matches 8 bases. This CDR3 spans 13 amino acids. Germline lookup yields CDR1 SQVTM and CDR2 ANQGSEA. Trimming at V came to 8 bases and at J to 5 bases, leaving 10 bases not matched to a gene. CDR3 amino acids: CSSSRTSSETQYF. In nucleotides, the CDR3 is TGCAGCTCATCCCGGACTAGCTCGGAGACCCAGTACTTC.

This clonotype was counted between two and nine times. The chain links TRBV11-3 to TRBJ2-3; D possibly corresponds to TRBD2 (5 bases). The CDR3 totals 17 residues. Looked up from germline, CDR1 is SGHNT and CDR2 is YENEEA. V was cut by 5 bases and J by 4 bases, with 22 bases left in between. The CDR3 sequence is CASSPPGWAGVPDTQYF. The CDR3 coding sequence is TGTGCCAGCAGCCCCCCCGGGTGGGCCGGGGTTCCAGATACGCAGTATTTT.

This clonotype was seen repeatedly, ten times or more. This chain joins TRBV3-1 and TRBJ2-3; TRBD2 matches 7 bases. This CDR3 has 14 amino acids. The trim removed 6 bases at V and 1 base at J, leaving 4 bases unmatched. Germline V lookup: CDR1 LGHDT, CDR2 YNNKEL (reference sequence). The CDR3 spells CASRRDYRTDTQYF. For the CDR3, the DNA is TGTGCCAGCAGAAGGGACTATCGCACAGATACGCAGTATTTT.

The genes are TRBV28 and TRBJ1-6; 7 bases agree with TRBD1. The CDR3 contains 14 residues. The V gene's germline CDR1 is MDHEN and CDR2 SYDVKM. J gave up 7 bases and V 7 bases, and 7 bases lay outside the gene matches. The DNA of the CDR3 is TGTGCCAGCACCCCAGGGGGGCTCAATTCACCCCTCCACTTT. It yields the protein CASTPGGLNSPLHF.

The chain combines TRBV25-1 with TRBJ1-1; D remains unclear. The CDR3 totals 11 residues. Between the trimmed V and J ends, which lost 6 bases and 8 bases, there was a span of 10 bases. Germline-derived CDR1 and CDR2 are MGHDK and SYGVNS. In DNA, the CDR3 is TGTGCCAGCAGCCAAACGAGGGAAGCTTTCTTT. Encoded protein: CASSQTREAFF.

J is TRBJ1-1 and V is TRBV6-1, with 8 bases that match TRBD1. Germline V gives CDR1 MNHNS, CDR2 SASEGT. The CDR3 contains 14 residues. Trimming at V came to 5 bases and at J to 4 bases, leaving 6 bases not matched to a gene. The CDR3 DNA is TGTGCCAGCAGTACCAGGGGGCAGGGCACTGAAGCTTTCTTT. Translation: CASSTRGQGTEAFF.

This clonotype was recorded many times. J is TRBJ2-5 and V is TRBV15, with D perhaps given as TRBD1 or TRBD2 (5 bases each). Germline lookup yields CDR1 LNHNV and CDR2 YYDKDF (reference sequence). This CDR3 region has 16 residues. Between the trimmed V and J ends, which lost 1 base and 3 bases, there was a span of 15 bases. The CDR3 spells CATSRGQGVNEETQYF. In DNA form, the CDR3 reads TGTGCCACCAGCAGAGGTCAGGGAGTGAATGAAGAGACCCAGTACTTC. The variable domain in full, with the rest retrieved from reference TRBV15 and TRBJ2-5, is DAMVIQNPRYQVTQFGKPVTLSCSQTLNHNVMYWYQQKSSQAPKLLFHYYDKDFNNEADTPDNFQSRRPNTSFCFLDIRSPGLGDTAMYLCATSRGQGVNEETQYFGPGTRLLVL.

The chain employs TRBV7-7 and TRBJ2-3; 7 positions agree with TRBD2. In germline, CDR1 is SSHAT, CDR2 FNYEAQ (reference sequence). J gave up 2 bases and V 5 bases, and 10 bases lay outside the gene matches. The CDR3 runs 16 residues. CDR3 coding DNA: TGTGCCAGCAGCCCGGATCTCAGCGGGAACACAGATACGCAGTATTTT. Amino acids: CASSPDLSGNTDTQYF.

The chain carries TRBV6-5 and TRBJ1-3, with D maybe TRBD1 (5 bases). Germline V gene data show CDR1 as MNHEY and CDR2 as SVGAGI. The CDR3 sequence is 15 residues long. The V and J ends lost 3 bases and 10 bases respectively, with 19 bases between them. The CDR3 reads CASSYNAGFEGTIYF. Written as DNA, the CDR3 is TGTGCCAGCAGTTATAACGCAGGGTTCGAGGGTACCATATATTTT.

The chain links TRBV12-3 or TRBV12-4 to TRBJ1-2; D is possibly TRBD1 (6 bases). The CDR3 covers 15 residues. V was shortened by 5 bases and J by 4 bases, with 17 bases between the two germline ends. CDR3 sequence: CASSGRGALSYGYTF. The CDR3 bases are TGTGCCAGCAGTGGCCGGGGGGCCCTCTCCTATGGCTACACCTTC.